This entry lists 21 T cell receptor beta chains sequenced from one sample in a study of T cells after yellow fever vaccination. TCRdb re-analysed the 5' RACE reads in MiXCR, keeping a single row per CDR3 protein. The sample shows a few hundred thousand distinct CDR3 sequences, 6.9% of them seen only once. Here the sequenced sample was CD4+ T cells sorted from PBMCs, taken 15 days after the yellow fever booster vaccination. The receptors originated from a man aged 25 to 45 who received the YFV17D yellow fever vaccine.

The chain recombines TRBV7-2 with TRBJ1-3, with 8 nucleotides matching TRBD1. The germline CDR1 and CDR2 sequences are SGHTA and FQGNSA. CDR3 length: 16 amino acids. The ends lost 6 bases at V and 1 base at J; junction bases unmatched: 8. The CDR3 sequence: CASSLGQAGSGNTIYF. In DNA form, the CDR3 reads TGTGCCAGCAGTCTGGGACAGGCCGGTTCTGGAAACACCATATATTTT.

This clonotype was seen only a few times. The chain combines TRBV5-1 with TRBJ2-1; 8 positions match TRBD2. Unmatched junction bases numbered 11, after V lost 4 bases and J lost 8 bases. The CDR3 sequence is 15 residues long. Germline V lookup: CDR1 SGHRS, CDR2 YFSETQ. The CDR3 DNA follows: TGCGCCAGCAGCCCACTAGCGGCCCCTACTTATGAGCAGTTCTTC. Its protein is CASSPLAAPTYEQFF.

This clonotype came up a few times. The chain recombines TRBV7-2 with TRBJ2-5; TRBD2 matches 8 bases. The germline CDR1 and CDR2 sequences are SGHTA and FQGNSA. The V segment lost 5 bases and the J segment 4 bases; nucleotides outside the gene matches: 9. The CDR3 sequence is 15 residues long. CDR3 bases: TGTGCCAGCAGCCCCATAGCGGGAAATACAGAGACCCAGTACTTC. It translates to CASSPIAGNTETQYF.

This clonotype was seen repeatedly, ten times or more. This sequence joins TRBV3-1 and TRBJ2-3; maybe TRBD1 (6 bases). CDR1 is LGHDT, CDR2 YNNKEL, per germline (reference sequence). Trimming cost V 6 bases and J 4 bases, with 20 bases left between them. This CDR3 has 16 residues. CDR3 region: CASRKAPTGFPDTQYF. CDR3 nucleotides: TGTGCCAGCAGGAAGGCGCCTACAGGGTTCCCAGATACGCAGTATTTT.

The chain couples TRBV3-1 to TRBJ2-5; weak D call: TRBD2 (6 bases). The CDR3 runs 11 residues. Looked up from germline, CDR1 is LGHDT and CDR2 is YNNKEL (reference sequence). The V gene lost 8 bases and the J gene lost 5 bases, with 9 bases spanning the gap. The CDR3 bases are TGTGCCAGCGCCAGCGGGGAGACCCAGTACTTC. It is translated as CASASGETQYF.

CDR3 in amino acids: CASFRGASYNEQFF. CDR3 nucleotide sequence: TGTGCCAGCTTTCGGGGGGCCTCCTACAATGAGCAGTTCTTC. This sequence joins TRBV12-3 or TRBV12-4 and TRBJ2-1, with D possibly TRBD2 on 7 matching bases. The CDR3 is 14 residues long. The V and J ends lost 8 bases and 0 bases respectively, with 11 bases between them.

This clonotype has at least ten counts. This chain links TRBV28 with TRBJ1-2, with 8 positions matching TRBD1. J lost 3 bases, V lost 10 bases, and 7 bases had no gene match. In germline, CDR1 is MDHEN, CDR2 SYDVKM. The length of the CDR3 is 13 residues. The CDR3 loop is CAISDRVDYGYTF. DNA of the CDR3: TGTGCCATCTCGGACAGGGTAGACTATGGCTACACCTTC.

This clonotype was detected ten times or more. The chain has TRBV12-3 or TRBV12-4 and TRBJ2-5, with 7 bases aligning to TRBD2. The CDR3 covers 14 residues. V dropped 2 bases and J dropped 5; count of bases not matched to a gene: 5. In nucleotides, the CDR3 is TGTGCCAGCAGTTTATTCGGGAGGTTGGAGACCCAGTACTTC. Its translation is CASSLFGRLETQYF.

V gene TRBV7-9 combines with J gene TRBJ2-7; D may match TRBD1 or TRBD2 (5 bases each). CDR1 and CDR2 (germline): SEHNR, FQNEAQ (reference sequence). Trimming stripped 4 bases from V and 6 bases from J, with 13 bases between. The length of the CDR3 is 13 residues. The CDR3 nucleotides read TGTGCCAGCAGCTCAGGGTCGGGAAGCGAGCAGTACTTC. Translating it yields CASSSGSGSEQYF.

The table lists this clonotype with many counts. One junction end does not reproduce the germline sequence, and a read error may be involved. This chain uses TRBV12-5 with TRBJ1-2; D gene ambiguous. Looked up from germline, CDR1 is LGHNT and CDR2 is FRNRAP. The CDR3 length is 13 residues. The CDR3 region is CASGLGFYYGYTF. The CDR3 coding sequence is TGTGCTAGTGGGTTGGGTTTTTACTATGGCTACACCTTC. Complete variable domain (other parts from reference TRBV12-5 and TRBJ1-2): DARVTQTPRHKVTEMGQEVTMRCQPILGHNTVFWYRQTMMQGLELLAYFRNRAPLDDSGMPKDRFSAEMPDATLATLKIQPSEPRDSAVYFCASGLGFYYGYTFGSGTRLTVV.

The CDR3 DNA reads as TGTGCCAGCACTCTAGGGGGCGCGAACAATCAGCCCCAGCATTTT. Residues: CASTLGGANNQPQHF. The V call is TRBV12-3 or TRBV12-4, the J call TRBJ1-5, with 7 bases aligning to TRBD1. The CDR3 loop spans 15 amino acids. Trimming cost V 7 bases and J 3 bases; bases outside gene matches: 9.

This chain links TRBV5-6 with TRBJ2-3; D is unresolved. CDR3 length: 12 amino acids. From germline, CDR1 is SGHDT and CDR2 YYEEEE. Trimming removed 7 bases from V and 1 base from J, with 7 bases in between. The DNA for the CDR3 is TGTGCCAGCGAGGTGGGCACAGATACGCAGTATTTT. Its translation: CASEVGTDTQYF.

The gene calls are TRBV28 and TRBJ2-7, with 8 bases lining up with TRBD2. Germline values: CDR1 MDHEN, CDR2 SYDVKM. This CDR3 region has 15 residues. The V and J ends lost 7 bases and 3 bases, in that order; junction bases with no gene match: 11. In DNA, the CDR3 is TGTGCCAGCACTTGGGGGGGACTAGATTACTACGAGCAGTACTTC. This gives the protein CASTWGGLDYYEQYF.

This clonotype has ten or more counts. CDR3 sequence (DNA): TGTGCCAGCAGTTTCCCTAGCGGAAGACGGAACAATGAGCAGTTCTTC. It yields the protein CASSFPSGRRNNEQFF. The chain links TRBV12-3 or TRBV12-4 to TRBJ2-1, with TRBD2 matching over 7 bases. Trimming took 3 bases from V and 5 from J; bases not matched to a gene: 10. The CDR3 is 16 residues long.

This clonotype was recorded many times. Its ends do not fully match the called genes, so a read error is possible. The chain carries TRBV7-9 and TRBJ2-7; TRBD1 agrees at 7 bases. The CDR3 extends over 14 amino acids. Germline-derived CDR1 and CDR2 are SEHNR and FQNEAQ (reference sequence). The CDR3 DNA follows: TGTGCCAGCAGCCCCGGGACAGTGGGTTACGGGCAGTACTTC. As protein: CASSPGTVGYGQYF.

This clonotype occurred a few times. The V call is TRBV7-9, the J call TRBJ2-7, with 9 bases that match TRBD2. CDR3 size: 15 residues. Losses at the gene ends were 5 bases for V and 5 bases for J; bases not matched to a gene: 10. Per germline, CDR1 SEHNR and CDR2 FQNEAQ (reference sequence). CDR3 protein: CASSQGLASVDEQYF. The CDR3 coding sequence is TGTGCCAGCAGCCAAGGACTAGCGAGTGTCGACGAGCAGTACTTC.

This clonotype was observed a handful of times. The V gene is TRBV9, the J gene TRBJ1-2; D is undetermined. Looked up from germline, CDR1 is SGDLS and CDR2 is YYNGEE. This CDR3 spans 15 amino acids. The ends were cut back, 0 bases at V and 4 bases at J, with 13 bases in the middle. CDR3 DNA sequence: TGTGCCAGCAGCGTAGATGCGACTCCGGCCTATGGCTACACCTTC. Its translation: CASSVDATPAYGYTF.

Worth noting for this clonotype: A much larger clone sits a single nucleotide away, making a read error possible. The chain couples TRBV28 to TRBJ2-1; 7 nucleotides line up with TRBD2. The germline V gene has CDR1 MDHEN and CDR2 SYDVKM. The CDR3 runs to 14 residues. After removal of 6 bases from V and 3 bases from J, the junction contained 5 bases not matched to a gene. The CDR3 bases are TGTGCCAGCAGGCGATCGGGAGGCTACAATGAGCAGTTCTTC. This sequence encodes CASRRSGGYNEQFF.

With regard to this clonotype: At one boundary the junction diverges from the germline segment, which might be a read error. The gene calls are TRBV7-2 and TRBJ2-1; weak D call: TRBD2 (6 bases). This CDR3 has 17 amino acids. Germline assignment: CDR1 SGHTA and CDR2 FQGNSA. The CDR3 reads CDSSLAVRAGRYNEQFF. The CDR3, as DNA: TGTGACAGCAGCTTAGCGGTGCGGGCAGGGAGGTACAATGAGCAGTTCTTC.

This chain links TRBV5-8 with TRBJ2-3; D not certain. The germline CDR1 and CDR2 sequences are SGHTS and YDEGEE. Trimming removed 2 bases from V and 5 bases from J, with 18 bases in between. The CDR3 sequence is 16 residues long. In DNA form, the CDR3 reads TGTGCCAGCAGCTTATCAGCGCGCCCGCTGGGAGATACGCAGTATTTT. It translates to CASSLSARPLGDTQYF.

The rearrangement links TRBV4-3 to TRBJ2-7, with D uncertain. Germline assignment: CDR1 LGHNA and CDR2 YSLEER. This CDR3 is 17 amino acids long. Deletions cut 2 bases from V and 9 bases from J, with 26 bases between. The CDR3 region has the DNA TGCGCCAGCAGCCAAAGAGCCCTTACAGAGTCCCCCGCCGGGCAGTACTTC. It encodes CASSQRALTESPAGQYF.